A selection of T cell receptor beta chains follows, all from one sample in a study of Ad26.COV2.S vaccination and SARS-CoV-2 variants. Using immunoSEQ multiplex PCR, the repertoire was profiled, and TCRdb retains in-frame clones only, with some absent. The repertoire consists of over 110,000 clones, with roughly 85% occurring once and the leading ten covering 5%. Sequenced material: peripheral blood, taken after recovery from COVID-19. The receptors stem from a human donor who had recovered from COVID-19. Both conserved end residues are trimmed from each CDR3. Each record gives: V gene, D gene, J gene, CDR3 protein. The D gene is left open where the match is weak.

TRBV20-1,-,TRBJ2-5,SAGLGETQY
TRBV3-1/TRBV3-2,-,TRBJ1-1,ASRGGTEAF
TRBV10-2,-,TRBJ1-2,ASSPGEVYGYT
TRBV21-1,-,TRBJ1-1,ASSKTADRSLNTEAF
TRBV6-6,-,TRBJ1-2,ANSRQDYGYT
TRBV11-2,-,TRBJ2-3,ASRFGRGGTDTQY
TRBV5-1,-,TRBJ1-2,ASSTGPDTTDRSQGYT
TRBV9,-,TRBJ1-2,ASSVASSDYGYT
TRBV27,-,TRBJ1-2,ASSLRGYGYT
TRBV6-4,TRBD2,TRBJ2-3,ASSDSTSGGDTQY
TRBV25-1,-,TRBJ1-1,ASSRLNTEAF
TRBV10-2,-,TRBJ1-4,ASSESGTVATNEKLF
TRBV6-5,TRBD1,TRBJ1-1,ASRAGGAVTEAF
TRBV12-3/TRBV12-4,-,TRBJ2-1,ASSLYHNEQF
TRBV6-5,-,TRBJ2-7,ASSYSRTAITYEQY
TRBV9,-,TRBJ2-1,ASSYLGGQAYNEQF
TRBV5-1,-,TRBJ1-4,ASRERSKGDEKLF
TRBV27,-,TRBJ1-5,ASRGTKSQPQH
TRBV6-5,-,TRBJ2-1,ASRSGTPSYNEQF
TRBV19,-,TRBJ1-1,ASRLNTEAF
TRBV7-2,-,TRBJ1-1,ASSGTRDNTEAF
TRBV7-9,TRBD1,TRBJ2-1,ASSLRQGSNEQF
TRBV4-1,-,TRBJ2-2,ASSQNTNTGELF
TRBV14,-,TRBJ2-4,ASSPIEGGVKNIQY
TRBV18,-,TRBJ1-4,ASSPYVNIEKLF
TRBV7-2,-,TRBJ2-3,ASSLEHRVLGTDTQY
TRBV3-1/TRBV3-2,-,TRBJ2-3,ASSQFPPGRDTQY
TRBV9,TRBD1,TRBJ2-7,ASSVALGDSPYEQY
TRBV29-1,-,TRBJ2-2,SVEGRTNTGELF
TRBV4-3,-,TRBJ2-1,PTSRRVSSYNEQF
TRBV5-1,TRBD2,TRBJ2-1,ASRGLATYNEQF
TRBV7-2,-,TRBJ1-5,ASSSQGSGQPQH
TRBV7-2,TRBD1,TRBJ2-5,ASSRDRVETQY
TRBV19,-,TRBJ2-7,ASSMLGSSYEQY
TRBV18,-,TRBJ1-3,ASSPTWQMVGYGNTIY
TRBV14,-,TRBJ2-5,ASSRGEVSRETQY
TRBV27,-,TRBJ1-6,ASSITEDSPLH
TRBV7-2,TRBD2,TRBJ2-5,ASSSRGRGETQY
TRBV6-2/TRBV6-3,TRBD1,TRBJ1-1,ASSRGDRKNTEAF
TRBV4-1,TRBD2,TRBJ2-5,ASSQDKSGGPVQETQY
TRBV11-2,-,TRBJ2-7,ASSTQGRSEQY
TRBV15,-,TRBJ1-2,ATKAQGLYGYT
TRBV4-3,-,TRBJ2-3,ASSQEGRDTQY
TRBV19,TRBD1,TRBJ2-6,ASSTGQGASGANVLT
TRBV5-8,-,TRBJ2-7,ASSWGRGDYEQY
TRBV24-1,-,TRBJ2-4,ATSDSGPLAKNIQY
TRBV5-1,TRBD1,TRBJ1-3,ASSPVWTGAGNTIY
TRBV28,-,TRBJ1-5,ASSLGVGAQPQH
TRBV28,TRBD1,TRBJ2-7,ASRQTGEQY
TRBV7-8,-,TRBJ1-1,ASSLVAGLKTEAF
TRBV7-9,-,TRBJ1-1,ASSPVRVNTEAF